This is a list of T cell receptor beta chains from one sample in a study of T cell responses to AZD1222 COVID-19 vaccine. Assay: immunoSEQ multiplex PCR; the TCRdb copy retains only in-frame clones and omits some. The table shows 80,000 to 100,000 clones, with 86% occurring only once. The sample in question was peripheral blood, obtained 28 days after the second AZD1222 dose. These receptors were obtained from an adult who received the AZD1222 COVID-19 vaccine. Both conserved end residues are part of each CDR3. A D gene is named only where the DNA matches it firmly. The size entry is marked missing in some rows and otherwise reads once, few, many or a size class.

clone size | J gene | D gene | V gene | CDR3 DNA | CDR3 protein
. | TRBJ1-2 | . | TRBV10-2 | TGCGCCAGCAGGCTAAACAATGGCTACACCTTC | CASRLNNGYTF
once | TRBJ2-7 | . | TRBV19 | TGTGCCAGTAGCATTACCGGGCTGGAAGTATACGAGCAGTACTTC | CASSITGLEVYEQYF
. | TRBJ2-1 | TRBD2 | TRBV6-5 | TGTGCCAGCAGGACGGGGGGGGAGCAGTTCTTC | CASRTGGEQFF
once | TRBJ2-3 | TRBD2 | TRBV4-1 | TGCGCCAGCAGCCTCCTCTCCACGACTAGCGCGGGAGATACGCAGTATTTT | CASSLLSTTSAGDTQYF
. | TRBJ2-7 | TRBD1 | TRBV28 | TGTGCCAGCACCTCCAGGGGGTCCTCCTACGAGCAGTACTTC | CASTSRGSSYEQYF
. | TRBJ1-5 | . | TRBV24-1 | TGTGCCACCAGTGAAGCAGGGTCCTCGAGCAATCAGCCCCAGCATTTT | CATSEAGSSSNQPQHF
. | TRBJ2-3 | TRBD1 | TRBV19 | TGTGCCAGTAGTCGTTGGACAGGGGATGCAGATACGCAGTATTTT | CASSRWTGDADTQYF
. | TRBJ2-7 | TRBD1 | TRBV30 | TGTGCCTGGAGCGCCGACAGGGGTAGCTCCTACGAGCAGTACTTC | CAWSADRGSSYEQYF
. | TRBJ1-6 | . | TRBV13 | TGTGCCAGCAGCTTCCACATACAGAGCTCCTATAATTCACCCCTCCACTTT | CASSFHIQSSYNSPLHF
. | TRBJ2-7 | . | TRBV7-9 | TGTGCCAGCAGCTTAGTCGGACAGTCCTACGAGCAGTACTTC | CASSLVGQSYEQYF
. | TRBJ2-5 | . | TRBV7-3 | TGTGCCAGCAGCTTTGGGGGGCCGGAGACCCAGTACTTC | CASSFGGPETQYF
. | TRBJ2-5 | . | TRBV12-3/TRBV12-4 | TGTGCCAGCAGTTTAACCCAGGGGGAGACCCAGTACTTC | CASSLTQGETQYF
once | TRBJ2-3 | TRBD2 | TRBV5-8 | TGTGCCAGCAGCCCGGGGACTAGCGGAAGCACAGATACGCAGTATTTT | CASSPGTSGSTDTQYF
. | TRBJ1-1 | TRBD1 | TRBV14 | TGTGCCAGCAGCCAGGCGAACAGGGGGAGGAACACTGAAGCTTTCTTT | CASSQANRGRNTEAFF
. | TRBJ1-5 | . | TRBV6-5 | TGTGCCAGCAAAGGGTATAGCAATCAGCCCCAGCATTTT | CASKGYSNQPQHF
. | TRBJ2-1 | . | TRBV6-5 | TGTGCCAGCAGTTACAACTACTACAATGAGCAGTTCTTC | CASSYNYYNEQFF
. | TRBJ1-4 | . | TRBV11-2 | TGTGCCAGCGGCCCCTCCCTGGGAAAACTGTTTTTT | CASGPSLGKLFF